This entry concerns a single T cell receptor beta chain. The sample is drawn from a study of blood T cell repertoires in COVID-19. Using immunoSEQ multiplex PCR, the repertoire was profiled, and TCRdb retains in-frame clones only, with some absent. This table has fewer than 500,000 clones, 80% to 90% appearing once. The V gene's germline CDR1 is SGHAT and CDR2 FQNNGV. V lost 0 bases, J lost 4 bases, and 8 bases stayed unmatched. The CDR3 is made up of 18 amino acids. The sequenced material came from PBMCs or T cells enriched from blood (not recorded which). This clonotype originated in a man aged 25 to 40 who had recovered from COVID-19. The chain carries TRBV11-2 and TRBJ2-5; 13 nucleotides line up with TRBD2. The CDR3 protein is CASSLDGLAGEDRETQYF. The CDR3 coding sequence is TGTGCCAGCAGCTTAGATGGACTAGCGGGAGAGGACCGAGAGACCCAGTACTTC.